This T cell receptor (beta chain) is from a study of blood T cell repertoires in COVID-19. The table came from immunoSEQ multiplex PCR; TCRdb's copy has only in-frame clones and leaves some out. The sample contains 200,000 or so clones, around 84% of which appear only once. The CDR3 has 14 amino acids. Germline V CDR1 and CDR2: SGHTA, FQGNSA. The junction had 2 bases not matched to a gene; V was cut back by 5 bases and J by 0 bases. The sequenced sample consisted of peripheral blood. The chain links TRBV7-2 to TRBJ2-5, with 8 positions matching TRBD1. This TCR came from a man between 40 and 49 years old who had recovered from COVID-19. The chain's CDR3 is CASSKQGDQETQYF. The CDR3, as DNA: TGTGCCAGCAGCAAACAGGGGGACCAAGAGACCCAGTACTTC. Supplemented by reference TRBV7-2 and TRBJ2-5, the full variable domain reads GAGVSQSPSNKVTEKGKDVELRCDPISGHTALYWYRQSLGQGLEFLIYFQGNSAPDKSGLPSDRFSAERTGGSVSTLTIQRTQQEDSAVYLCASSKQGDQETQYFGPGTRLLVL.